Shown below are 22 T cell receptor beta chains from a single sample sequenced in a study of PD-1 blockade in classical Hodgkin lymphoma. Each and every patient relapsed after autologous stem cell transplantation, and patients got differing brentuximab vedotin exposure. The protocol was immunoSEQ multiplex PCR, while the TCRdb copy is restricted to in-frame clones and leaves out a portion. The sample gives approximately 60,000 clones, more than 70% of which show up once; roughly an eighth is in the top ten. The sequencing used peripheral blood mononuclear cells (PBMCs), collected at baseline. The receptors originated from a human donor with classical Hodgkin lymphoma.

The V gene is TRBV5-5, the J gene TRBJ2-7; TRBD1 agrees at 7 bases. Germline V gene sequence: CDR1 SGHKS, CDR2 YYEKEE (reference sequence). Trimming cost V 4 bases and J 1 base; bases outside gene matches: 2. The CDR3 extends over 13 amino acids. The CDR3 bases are TGTGCCAGCAGCGGGACAGTATCCTACGAGCAGTACTTC. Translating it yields CASSGTVSYEQYF.

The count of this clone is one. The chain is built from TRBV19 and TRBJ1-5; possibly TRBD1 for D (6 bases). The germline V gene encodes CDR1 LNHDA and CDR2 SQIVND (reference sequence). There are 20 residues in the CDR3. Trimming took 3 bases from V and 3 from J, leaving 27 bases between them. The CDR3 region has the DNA TGTGCCAGTAGTATGGAAGCTTCAGGGGCCCTTTTCCATGCCAATCAGCCCCAGCATTTT. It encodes CASSMEASGALFHANQPQHF.

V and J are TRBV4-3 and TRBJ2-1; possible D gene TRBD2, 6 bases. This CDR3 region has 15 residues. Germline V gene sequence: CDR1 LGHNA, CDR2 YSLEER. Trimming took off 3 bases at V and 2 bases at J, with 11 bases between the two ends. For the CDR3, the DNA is TGCGCCAGCAGCCAGGCGGGACTGGCCTACAATGAGCAGTTCTTC. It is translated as CASSQAGLAYNEQFF.

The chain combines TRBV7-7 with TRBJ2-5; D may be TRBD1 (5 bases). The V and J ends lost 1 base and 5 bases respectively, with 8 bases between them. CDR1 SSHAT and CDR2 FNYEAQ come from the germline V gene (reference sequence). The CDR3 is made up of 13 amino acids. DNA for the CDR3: TGTGCCAGCAGCTTAGTGTCAGGGGAGACCCAGTACTTC. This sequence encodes CASSLVSGETQYF.

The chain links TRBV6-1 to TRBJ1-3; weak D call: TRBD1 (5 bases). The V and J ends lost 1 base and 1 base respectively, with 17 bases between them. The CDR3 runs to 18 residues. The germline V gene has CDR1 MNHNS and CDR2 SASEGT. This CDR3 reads CASSEEGGRAISGNTIYF. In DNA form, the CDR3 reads TGTGCCAGCAGTGAAGAGGGTGGCAGGGCCATTTCTGGAAACACCATATATTTT.

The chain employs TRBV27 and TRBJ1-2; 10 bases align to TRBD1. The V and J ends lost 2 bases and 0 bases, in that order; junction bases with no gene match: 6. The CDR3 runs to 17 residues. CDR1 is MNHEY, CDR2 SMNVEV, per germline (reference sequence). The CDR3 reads CASSLGTGQGTNYGYTF. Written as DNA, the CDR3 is TGTGCCAGCAGTTTAGGTACGGGACAGGGGACTAACTATGGCTACACCTTC.

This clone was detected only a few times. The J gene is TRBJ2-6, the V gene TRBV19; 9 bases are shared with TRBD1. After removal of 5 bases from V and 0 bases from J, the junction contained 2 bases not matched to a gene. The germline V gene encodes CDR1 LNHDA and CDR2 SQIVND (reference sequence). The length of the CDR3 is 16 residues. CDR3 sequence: CASSGTGNSGANVLTF. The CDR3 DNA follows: TGTGCCAGTAGTGGGACAGGGAACTCTGGGGCCAACGTCCTGACTTTC. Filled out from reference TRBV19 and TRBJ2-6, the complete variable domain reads DGGITQSPKYLFRKEGQNVTLSCEQNLNHDAMYWYRQDPGQGLRLIYYSQIVNDFQKGDIAEGYSVSREKKESFPLTVTSAQKNPTAFYLCASSGTGNSGANVLTFGAGSRLTVL.

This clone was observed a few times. For the CDR3, the DNA is TGCGCCAGCAGCCTAGGACAGGCGGACACTGAAGCTTTCTTT. It yields the protein CASSLGQADTEAFF. The gene calls are TRBV4-3 and TRBJ1-1, with 7 bases aligning to TRBD1. V shed 4 bases, J shed 3 bases, and the junction held 5 bases outside the gene matches. The length of the CDR3 is 14 residues. The germline gives CDR1 LGHNA, CDR2 YSLEER.

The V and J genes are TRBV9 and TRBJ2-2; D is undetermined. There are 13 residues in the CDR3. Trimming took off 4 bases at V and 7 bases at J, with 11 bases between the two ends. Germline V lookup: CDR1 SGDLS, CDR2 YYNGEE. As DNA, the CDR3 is TGTGCCAGCAGCCTGACTGGGGTCGGGGAGCTGTTTTTT. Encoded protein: CASSLTGVGELFF.

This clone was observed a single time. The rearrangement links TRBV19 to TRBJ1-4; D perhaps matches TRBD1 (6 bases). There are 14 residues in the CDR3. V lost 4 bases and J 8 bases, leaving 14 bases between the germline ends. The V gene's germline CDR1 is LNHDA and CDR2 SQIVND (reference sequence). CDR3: CASSTDRRREKLFF. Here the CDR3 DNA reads TGTGCCAGTAGTACCGACAGGCGAAGAGAAAAACTGTTTTTT.

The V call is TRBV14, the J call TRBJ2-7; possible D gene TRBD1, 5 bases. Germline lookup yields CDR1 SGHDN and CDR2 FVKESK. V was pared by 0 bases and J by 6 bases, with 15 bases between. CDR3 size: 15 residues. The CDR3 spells CASSQDLGQGGEQYF. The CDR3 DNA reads TGTGCCAGCAGCCAAGATTTGGGGCAGGGCGGCGAGCAGTACTTC.

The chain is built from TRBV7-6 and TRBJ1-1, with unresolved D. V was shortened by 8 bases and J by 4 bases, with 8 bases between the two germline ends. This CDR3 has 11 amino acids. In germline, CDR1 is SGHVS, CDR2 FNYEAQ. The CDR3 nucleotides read TGTGCCAGCTTGGGATCCACTGAAGCTTTCTTT. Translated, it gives CASLGSTEAFF.

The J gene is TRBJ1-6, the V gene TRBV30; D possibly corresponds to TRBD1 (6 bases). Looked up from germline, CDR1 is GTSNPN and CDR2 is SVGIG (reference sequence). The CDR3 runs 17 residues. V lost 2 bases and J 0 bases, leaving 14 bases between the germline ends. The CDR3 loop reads CAWSREGVLSYNSPLHF. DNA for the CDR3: TGTGCCTGGAGTAGGGAGGGGGTCCTCTCCTATAATTCACCCCTCCACTTT. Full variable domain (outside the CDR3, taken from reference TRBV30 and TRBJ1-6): SQTIHQWPATLVQPVGSPLSLECTVEGTSNPNLYWYRQAAGRGLQLLFYSVGIGQISSEVPQNLSASRPQDRQFILSSKKLLLSDSGFYLCAWSREGVLSYNSPLHFGNGTRLTVT.

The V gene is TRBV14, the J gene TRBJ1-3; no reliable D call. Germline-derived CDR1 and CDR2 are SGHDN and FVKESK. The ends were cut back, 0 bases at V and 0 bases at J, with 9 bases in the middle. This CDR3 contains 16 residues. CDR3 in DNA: TGTGCCAGCAGCCAAGATTTCGGGTCCTCTGGAAACACCATATATTTT. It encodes CASSQDFGSSGNTIYF.

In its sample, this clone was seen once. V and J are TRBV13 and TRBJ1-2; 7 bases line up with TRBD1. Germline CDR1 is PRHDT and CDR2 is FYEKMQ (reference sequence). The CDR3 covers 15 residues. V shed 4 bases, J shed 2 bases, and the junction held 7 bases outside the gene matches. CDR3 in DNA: TGTGCCAGCAGCTCCGGGACAGCTGGGAACTATGGCTACACCTTC. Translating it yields CASSSGTAGNYGYTF.

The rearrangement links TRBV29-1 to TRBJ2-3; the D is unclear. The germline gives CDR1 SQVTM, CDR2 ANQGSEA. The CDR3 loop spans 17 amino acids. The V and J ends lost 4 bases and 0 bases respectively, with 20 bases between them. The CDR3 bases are TGCAGCGTTGTCCTTCTATACGTCCGTGCTAGCACAGATACGCAGTATTTT. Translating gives CSVVLLYVRASTDTQYF.

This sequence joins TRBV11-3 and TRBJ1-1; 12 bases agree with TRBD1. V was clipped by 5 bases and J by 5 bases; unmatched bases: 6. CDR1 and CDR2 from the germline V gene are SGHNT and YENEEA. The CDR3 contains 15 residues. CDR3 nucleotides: TGTGCCAGCAGCCCCGGGACAGGGGGCAATACTGAAGCTTTCTTT. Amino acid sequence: CASSPGTGGNTEAFF.

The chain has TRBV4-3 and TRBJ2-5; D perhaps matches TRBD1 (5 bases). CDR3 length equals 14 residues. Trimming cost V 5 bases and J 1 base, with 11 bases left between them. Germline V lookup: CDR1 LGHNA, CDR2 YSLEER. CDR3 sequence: CASSDRTFQETQYF. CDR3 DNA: TGCGCCAGCAGCGACAGAACCTTCCAAGAGACCCAGTACTTC.

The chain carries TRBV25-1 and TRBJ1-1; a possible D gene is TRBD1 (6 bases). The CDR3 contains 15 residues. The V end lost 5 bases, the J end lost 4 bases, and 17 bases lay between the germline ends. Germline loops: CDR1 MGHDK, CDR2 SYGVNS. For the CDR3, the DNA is TGTGCCAGCAGTAGCCTGGGGGGCGGGAGCACTGAAGCTTTCTTT. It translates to CASSSLGGGSTEAFF.

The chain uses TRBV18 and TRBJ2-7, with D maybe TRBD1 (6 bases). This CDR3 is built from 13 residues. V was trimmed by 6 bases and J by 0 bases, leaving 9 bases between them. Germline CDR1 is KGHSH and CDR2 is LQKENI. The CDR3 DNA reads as TGTGCCAGCTCCCCGGACAGCTCCTACGAGCAGTACTTC. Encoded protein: CASSPDSSYEQYF.

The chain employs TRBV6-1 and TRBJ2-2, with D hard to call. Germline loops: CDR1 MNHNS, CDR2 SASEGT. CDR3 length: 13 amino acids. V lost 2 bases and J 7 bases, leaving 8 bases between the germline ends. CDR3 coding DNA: TGTGCCAGCAGTGAAATAGGGATCGGGGAGCTGTTTTTT. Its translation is CASSEIGIGELFF.

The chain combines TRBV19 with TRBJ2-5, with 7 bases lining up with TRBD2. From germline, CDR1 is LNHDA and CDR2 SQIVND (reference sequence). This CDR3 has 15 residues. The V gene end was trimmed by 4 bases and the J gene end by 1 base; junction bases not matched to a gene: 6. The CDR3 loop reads CASSTGTTFQETQYF. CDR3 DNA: TGTGCCAGTAGTACCGGGACTACCTTCCAAGAGACCCAGTACTTC.